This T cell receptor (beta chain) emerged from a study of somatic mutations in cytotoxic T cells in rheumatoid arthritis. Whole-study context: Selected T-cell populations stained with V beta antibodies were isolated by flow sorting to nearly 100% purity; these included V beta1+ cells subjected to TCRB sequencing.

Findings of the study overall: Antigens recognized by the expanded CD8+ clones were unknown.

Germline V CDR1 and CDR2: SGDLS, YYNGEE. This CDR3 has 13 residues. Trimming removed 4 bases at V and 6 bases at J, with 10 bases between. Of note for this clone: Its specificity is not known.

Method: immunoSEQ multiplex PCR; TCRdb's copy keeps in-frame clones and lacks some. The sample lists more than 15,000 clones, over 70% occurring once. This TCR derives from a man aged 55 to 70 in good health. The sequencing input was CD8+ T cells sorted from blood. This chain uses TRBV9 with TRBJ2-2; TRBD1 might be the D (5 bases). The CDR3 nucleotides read TGTGCCAGCAGCATCTCAGGGTCCGGGGAGCTGTTTTTT. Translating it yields CASSISGSGELFF.